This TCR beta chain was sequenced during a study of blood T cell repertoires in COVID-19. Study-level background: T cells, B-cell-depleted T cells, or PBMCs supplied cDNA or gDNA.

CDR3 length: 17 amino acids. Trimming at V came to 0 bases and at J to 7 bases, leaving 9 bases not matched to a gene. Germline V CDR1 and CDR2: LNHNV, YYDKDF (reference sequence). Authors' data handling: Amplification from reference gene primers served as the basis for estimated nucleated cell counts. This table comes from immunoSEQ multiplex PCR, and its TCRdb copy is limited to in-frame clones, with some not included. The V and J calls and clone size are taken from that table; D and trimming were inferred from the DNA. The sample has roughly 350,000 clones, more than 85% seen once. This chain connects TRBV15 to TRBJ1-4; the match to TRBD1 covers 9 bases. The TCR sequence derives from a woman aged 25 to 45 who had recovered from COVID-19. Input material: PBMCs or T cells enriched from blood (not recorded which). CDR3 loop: CATSRDRGTGITEKLFF. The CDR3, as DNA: TGTGCCACCAGCAGAGATCGAGGGACAGGGATTACTGAAAAACTGTTTTTT. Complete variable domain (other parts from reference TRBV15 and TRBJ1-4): DAMVIQNPRYQVTQFGKPVTLSCSQTLNHNVMYWYQQKSSQAPKLLFHYYDKDFNNEADTPDNFQSRRPNTSFCFLDIRSPGLGDTAMYLCATSRDRGTGITEKLFFGSGTQLSVL.